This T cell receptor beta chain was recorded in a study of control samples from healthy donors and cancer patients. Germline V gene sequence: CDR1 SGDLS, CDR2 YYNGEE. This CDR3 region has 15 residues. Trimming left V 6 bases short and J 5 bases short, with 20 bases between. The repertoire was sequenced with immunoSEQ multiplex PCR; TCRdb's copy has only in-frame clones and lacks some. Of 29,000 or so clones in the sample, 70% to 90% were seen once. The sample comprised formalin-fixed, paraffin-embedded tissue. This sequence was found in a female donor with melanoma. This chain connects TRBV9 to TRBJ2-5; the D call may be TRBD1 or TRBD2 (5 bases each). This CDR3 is CASNNGSARGETQYF. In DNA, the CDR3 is TGTGCCAGCAACAACGGCTCCGCCCGGGGCGAGACCCAGTACTTC.